This T cell receptor beta chain was recorded in a study of a mutant IDH1 vaccine in newly diagnosed glioma. At the level of the study: Sex distribution of treated patients was about 60% male and around 40% female; mean age was roughly 37 years. Those enrolled had earlier been treated with radiotherapy, temozolomide, or both, mostly both.

The repertoire was sequenced with immunoSEQ multiplex PCR; TCRdb's copy has only in-frame clones and lacks some. The sample contains about 98,000 clones, over 85% of which appear only once. Trimming pared 4 bases from V and 3 bases from J, leaving 12 bases between. Germline lookup yields CDR1 KGHSH and CDR2 LQKENI. This CDR3 has 14 residues. As to time point: baseline, week 1 (first vaccination visit). This sample's treatment: pre-vaccination baseline after standard-of-care therapy. Each of the donors came in with new WHO grade 3 or 4 astrocytomas that were IDH1-mutant and ATRX-lost. The V gene is TRBV18, the J gene TRBJ1-1; D is uncertain. Sequences were derived from PBMCs, sampled from a glioma patient treated with radiotherapy, temozolomide or both. This TCR was recovered from a woman between 45 and 65 years old with glioma. The DNA for the CDR3 is TGTGCCAGCTCACGGGAGGGCTCTGACACTGAAGCTTTCTTT. This sequence encodes CASSREGSDTEAFF.